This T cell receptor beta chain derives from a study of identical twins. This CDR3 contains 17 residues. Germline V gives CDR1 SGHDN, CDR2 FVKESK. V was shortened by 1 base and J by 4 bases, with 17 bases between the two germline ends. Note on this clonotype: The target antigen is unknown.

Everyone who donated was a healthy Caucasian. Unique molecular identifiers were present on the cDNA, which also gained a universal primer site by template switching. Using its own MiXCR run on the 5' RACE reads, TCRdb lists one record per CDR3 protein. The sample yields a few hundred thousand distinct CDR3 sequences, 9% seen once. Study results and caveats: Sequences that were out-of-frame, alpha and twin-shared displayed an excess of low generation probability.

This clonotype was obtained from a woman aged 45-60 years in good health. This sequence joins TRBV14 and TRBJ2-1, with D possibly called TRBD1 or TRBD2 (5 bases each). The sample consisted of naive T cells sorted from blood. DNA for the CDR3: TGTGCCAGCAGCCAAGCCTCCGGGACCCCTAGGTACAATGAGCAGTTCTTC. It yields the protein CASSQASGTPRYNEQFF.